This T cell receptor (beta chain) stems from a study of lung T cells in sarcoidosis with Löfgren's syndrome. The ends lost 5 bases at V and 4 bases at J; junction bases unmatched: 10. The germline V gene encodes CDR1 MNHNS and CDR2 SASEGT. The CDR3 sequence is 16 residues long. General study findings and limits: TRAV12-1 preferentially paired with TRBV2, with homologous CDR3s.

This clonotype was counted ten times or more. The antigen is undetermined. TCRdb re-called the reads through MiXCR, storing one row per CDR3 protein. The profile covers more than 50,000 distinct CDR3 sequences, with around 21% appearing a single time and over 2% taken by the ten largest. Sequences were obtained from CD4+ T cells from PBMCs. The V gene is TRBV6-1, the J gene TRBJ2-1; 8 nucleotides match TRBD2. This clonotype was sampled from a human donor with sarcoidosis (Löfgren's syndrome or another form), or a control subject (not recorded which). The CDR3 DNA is TGTGCCAGCAGTCCAAGTGAGGCGGGGGGATACAATGAGCAGTTCTTC. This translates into CASSPSEAGGYNEQFF.